This T cell receptor (beta chain) was identified during a study of shared clonotypes between healthy human individuals. Study-level background: The cohort comprised a couple of women and a few men. Their ages spanned 18 to 49 years.

The genomic DNA of each subset was split evenly across several immunoSEQ plates. Sequencing was performed on unsorted PBMC DNA using ten immunoSEQ deep assay plates. Sequencing was performed with immunoSEQ multiplex PCR; in TCRdb, only in-frame clones are kept and a portion is missing. This table holds 450,000 to 500,000 clones, 60% to 80% found once. Trimming stripped 11 bases from V and 4 bases from J, with 15 bases between. The CDR3 spans 14 residues. Germline V gene sequence: CDR1 MDHEN, CDR2 SYDVKM. Donors were healthy HIV-negative adults without recently reported acute infections or vaccinations.

The TCR originated in a woman in her thirties or forties in good health. Some clones in this sample may be carry-over from other donors' samples. V and J are TRBV28 and TRBJ2-6, with D hard to call. Sequenced: PBMCs. The CDR3 bases are TGTGCCTCCCAGGCGCCTGCAGGGGCCAACGTCCTGACTTTC. Protein sequence: CASQAPAGANVLTF.